The sequence of this T cell receptor (beta chain) was determined in a study of shared T cell receptors in the human thymus. This CDR3 region has 13 residues. Germline V lookup: CDR1 SGHNT, CDR2 YENEEA. Trimming cost V 5 bases and J 5 bases; bases outside gene matches: 5. TCRdb's copy holds only in-frame clones and misses some; the assay was immunoSEQ multiplex PCR. Among hundreds of thousands of clones listed, 88% were seen once. These data also featured in a second study, about human thymus T cells. That paper adds: It was healthy Finnish infants having corrective surgery for congenital heart defects who were the donors. Thymus pieces cut out during corrective heart surgery were the tissue that was used. Gene usage (both V and J) appeared biased in thymic and blood repertoires. Reports from related research described highly overlapping thymic repertoires among unrelated individuals.

This chain uses TRBV11-3 with TRBJ2-7; TRBD1 matches 8 bases. Sequenced input: thymocytes. The TCR originated in a boy under two years old with a congenital heart defect. CDR3 in amino acids: CASSPRTGNEQYF. In nucleotides, the CDR3 is TGTGCCAGCAGCCCTCGGACAGGGAACGAGCAGTACTTC. The full variable domain, rest sourced from reference TRBV11-3 and TRBJ2-7, is EAGVVQSPRYKIIEKKQPVAFWCNPISGHNTLYWYLQNLGQGPELLIRYENEEAVDDSQLPKDRFSAERLKGVDSTLKIQPAELGDSAVYLCASSPRTGNEQYFGPGTRLTVT.